This T cell receptor (beta chain) comes out of a study of blood T cell repertoires in COVID-19. The CDR3 is made up of 17 amino acids. CDR1 is LGHNA and CDR2 is YNFKEQ in the germline V gene. The junction had 11 bases not matched to a gene; V was cut back by 0 bases and J by 4 bases. In the authors' methods: Estimation of nucleated cell counts was performed using reference gene primer amplification. Produced via immunoSEQ multiplex PCR; TCRdb's table is partial and in-frame only. The D gene and trimming were derived from the DNA, and the V and J assignments and clone size from that table. Among a few hundred thousand clones listed, about 85% were seen once.

This TCR came from a young woman with acute or convalescent COVID-19. The chain couples TRBV4-2 to TRBJ2-7, with 8 bases matching TRBD2. The sample comprised peripheral blood. DNA for the CDR3: TGTGCCAGCAGCCAAGACCCAGCGGGAGAAACCGCTTACGAGCAGTACTTC. Translated: CASSQDPAGETAYEQYF.